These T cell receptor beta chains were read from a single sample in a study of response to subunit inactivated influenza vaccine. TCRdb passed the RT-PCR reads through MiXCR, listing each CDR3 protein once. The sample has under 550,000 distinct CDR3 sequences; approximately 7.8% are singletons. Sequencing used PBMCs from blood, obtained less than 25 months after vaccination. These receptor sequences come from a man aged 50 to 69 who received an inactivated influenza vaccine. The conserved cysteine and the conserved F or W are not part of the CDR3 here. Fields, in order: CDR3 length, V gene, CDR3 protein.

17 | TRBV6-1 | ASRTLRGSFVHSNHPQH
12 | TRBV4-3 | ASSQDPPAGSAF
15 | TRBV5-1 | ASSFYSTDLVGNEQF
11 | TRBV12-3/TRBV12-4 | ASSFDSGNTIY
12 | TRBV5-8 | ASYGQDAFNEQF
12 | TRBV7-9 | ASSSWDNSYEQY
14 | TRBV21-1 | ASSKIRTRWINEQF
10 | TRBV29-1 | SVAGHTDTQY
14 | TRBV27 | ASSLLAGGPINEQF
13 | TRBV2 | ASSQQGSYNSLLH
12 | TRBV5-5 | ASSLEASNTEAF
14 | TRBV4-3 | ASSPLGSSSYNEQF
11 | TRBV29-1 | SVRQGEAQPQH
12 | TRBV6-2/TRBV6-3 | ASSYSARPLEQY
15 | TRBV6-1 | ASTHSGSGLAGDEQF
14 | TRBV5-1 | ASRSPSGQINNEQF
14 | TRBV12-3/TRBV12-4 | ASSLWGGSYNSPLH
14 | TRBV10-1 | ASGADGSKSNYEQY
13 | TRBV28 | ASIPIRGSTDTQY
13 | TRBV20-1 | SARALQVVTYEQY
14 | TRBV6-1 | ASSEAGTWGVYEQY
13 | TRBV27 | ASSTRLAGDSEQY
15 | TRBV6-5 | ASSFDSGTGVYAEAF
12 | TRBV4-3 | ASSQLDSNNEQF
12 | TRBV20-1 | SALPDRTTETQY
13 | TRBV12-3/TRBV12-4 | ASSLRTGGYSPLH
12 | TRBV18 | ASSPVLPNTEAF
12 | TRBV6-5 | ASSYPAGTDTQY
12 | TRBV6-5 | ASSFLRPFNGYT
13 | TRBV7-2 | ASSPADISHGELF
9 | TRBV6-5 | ASSFSGEQY
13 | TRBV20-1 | SASGTSGGTETQY
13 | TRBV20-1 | SAGRVAGGLDEQF
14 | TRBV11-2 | ASSANIGTSGGEQY
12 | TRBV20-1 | SATSGQRTDTQY
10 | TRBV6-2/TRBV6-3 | ASAEVYQPQH
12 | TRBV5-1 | ASSFPQNTDTQY
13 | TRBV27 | ASREQQGGGTEAF